What follows are 32 T cell receptor beta chains derived from one specimen sequenced in a study of graft-versus-host responses after intestinal transplantation. No antigens are known for them. Assay: immunoSEQ multiplex PCR; the TCRdb copy retains only in-frame clones and omits some. The data hold nearly 90,000 clones, with about four fifths observed a single time. The sequences come from unstimulated CD8+ T cells sorted from spleen or lymph node cells, collected before intestinal transplant. The source is a human donor who received an intestinal transplant.

This clone was seen a few times. This chain uses TRBV4-2 with TRBJ2-5; 9 nucleotides align to TRBD2. With V trimmed by 2 bases and J by 1 base, 2 bases remained unmatched. The V gene's germline CDR1 is LGHNA and CDR2 YNFKEQ. This CDR3 has 15 residues. As DNA, the CDR3 is TGTGCCAGCAGCCAACGGCGGGAGGGCCAAGAGACCCAGTACTTC. As protein: CASSQRREGQETQYF.

The rearrangement uses TRBV6-4 and TRBJ2-7, with TRBD2 matching over 12 bases. The CDR3 extends over 18 amino acids. The germline V gene has CDR1 MRHNA and CDR2 SNTAGT. V shed 10 bases and J 3 bases; nucleotides not matched to a gene: 19. The CDR3: CATRGGLAGGTGGYEQYF. CDR3 nucleotide sequence: TGTGCCACCCGGGGGGGACTAGCGGGCGGGACGGGCGGCTACGAGCAGTACTTC.

This clone appeared a few times. The rearrangement joins TRBV19 to TRBJ2-7, with D possibly matching TRBD2 (8 bases). The CDR3 is 13 residues long. Germline V CDR1 and CDR2: LNHDA, SQIVND (reference sequence). Trimming shortened V by 10 bases and J by 2 bases, and 15 bases separated the two germline ends. CDR3 region: CATSGGGTYEQYF. CDR3 DNA: TGTGCCACCTCGGGAGGGGGCACCTACGAGCAGTACTTC.

This chain uses TRBV11-3 with TRBJ2-3; 14 nucleotides line up with TRBD2. J was trimmed by 2 bases and V by 4 bases; bases with no gene match: 8. This CDR3 comprises 18 residues. The germline V gene encodes CDR1 SGHNT and CDR2 YENEEA. The CDR3 is CASSSGLAGVGVTDTQYF. In nucleotides, the CDR3 is TGTGCCAGCAGCTCGGGACTAGCGGGAGTAGGAGTCACAGATACGCAGTATTTT.

The rearrangement uses TRBV28 and TRBJ1-2, with D possibly being TRBD1 (5 bases). Between the trimmed V and J ends, which lost 7 bases and 2 bases, there was a span of 14 bases. CDR1 is MDHEN, CDR2 SYDVKM, per germline. The CDR3 has 14 amino acids. CDR3 sequence: CASTLRGLNYGYTF. DNA for the CDR3: TGTGCCAGCACCCTCCGGGGGTTGAACTATGGCTACACCTTC.

There are a few counts of this clone. The CDR3 reads CASSYDGQEKLFF. CDR3 DNA: TGTGCCAGCAGTTACGACGGACAGGAAAAACTGTTTTTT. The V call is TRBV6-5, the J call TRBJ1-4; tentatively, D is TRBD1 (6 bases). The CDR3 consists of 13 residues. V was shortened by 2 bases and J by 8 bases, with 9 bases between the two germline ends. CDR1 and CDR2 (germline): MNHEY, SVGAGI.

In this sample, this clone turned up a few times. The chain combines TRBV6-1 with TRBJ1-1; tentative D call: TRBD1 (6 bases). This CDR3 has 15 residues. Germline assignment: CDR1 MNHNS and CDR2 SASEGT. Trimming took 1 base from V and 0 from J, leaving 9 bases between them. The CDR3 loop reads CASSEGTVMNTEAFF. The DNA for the CDR3 is TGTGCCAGCAGTGAAGGGACAGTCATGAACACTGAAGCTTTCTTT.

The chain has TRBV4-1 and TRBJ2-7; D ambiguous. CDR1 MGHRA and CDR2 YSYEKL come from the germline V gene. Between the trimmed V and J ends, which lost 3 bases and 2 bases, there was a span of 11 bases. The CDR3 has 14 amino acids. CDR3: CASSHAKDAYEQYF. CDR3 nucleotides: TGCGCCAGCAGCCATGCAAAGGACGCCTACGAGCAGTACTTC.

The chain is built from TRBV29-1 and TRBJ1-1, with 7 bases that match TRBD1. Losses at the gene ends were 7 bases for V and 3 bases for J; bases not matched to a gene: 11. In germline, CDR1 is SQVTM, CDR2 ANQGSEA. The CDR3 runs 14 residues. The CDR3 DNA follows: TGCAGCGGAGGGAGACAGGGATGGGACACTGAAGCTTTCTTT. It specifies CSGGRQGWDTEAFF.

This clone was found a few times. The chain uses TRBV19 and TRBJ1-5; a weak D match, TRBD1 (6 bases). There are 13 residues in the CDR3. CDR1 LNHDA and CDR2 SQIVND come from the germline V gene (reference sequence). CDR3 nucleotide sequence: TGTGCTACTACCGACAGGAGCAATCAGCCCCAGCATTTT. This sequence encodes CATTDRSNQPQHF.

The chain carries TRBV30 and TRBJ1-2, with 9 bases identical to TRBD1. J gave up 5 bases and V 5 bases, and 6 bases lay outside the gene matches. CDR3 length: 13 amino acids. Looked up from germline, CDR1 is GTSNPN and CDR2 is SVGIG (reference sequence). The DNA for the CDR3 is TGTGCCTGGCGGACAGGGGAGAGGTATGGCTACACCTTC. This translates into CAWRTGERYGYTF.

V is TRBV7-9 and J is TRBJ2-7; D remains unclear. The CDR3 covers 11 residues. Trimming left V 7 bases short and J 7 bases short, with 11 bases between. Germline CDR1 SEHNR, CDR2 FQNEAQ (reference sequence). The CDR3 nucleotides read TGTGCCAGCACCCCTCATGGGGAGCAGTACTTC. This encodes CASTPHGEQYF.

The chain has TRBV5-3 and TRBJ2-3; 9 nucleotides match TRBD2. TRBV5-3 is an ORF, with its function uncertain. The CDR3 runs 18 residues. V trimming: 0 bases; J trimming: 2 bases; junction bases outside the gene matches: 10. The CDR3 sequence: CARSLGLAGPPLTDTQYF. DNA for the CDR3: TGTGCCAGAAGCTTGGGGCTAGCGGGACCCCCTCTCACAGATACGCAGTATTTT.

The chain uses TRBV27 and TRBJ1-2, with 9 positions matching TRBD1. The ends lost 3 bases at V and 6 bases at J; junction bases unmatched: 5. This CDR3 comprises 14 residues. Germline V gives CDR1 MNHEY, CDR2 SMNVEV (reference sequence). CDR3 bases: TGTGCCAGCAGTTTTGGACAGGGGAAGGATGGCTACACCTTC. Amino acid sequence: CASSFGQGKDGYTF.

This chain links TRBV29-1 with TRBJ2-6; D gene ambiguous. Germline lookup yields CDR1 SQVTM and CDR2 ANQGSEA. The CDR3 totals 12 residues. V was clipped by 6 bases and J by 7 bases, with 10 bases between them. CDR3 nucleotide sequence: TGCAGCGTCTGGGAAGAAGCCAACGTCCTGACTTTC. It yields the protein CSVWEEANVLTF.

In DNA, the CDR3 is TGCGCCAGCAGCTTGGGACAGGGTGGGGTATTCGAGCAGTACTTC. This sequence encodes CASSLGQGGVFEQYF. V and J are TRBV5-1 and TRBJ2-7, with TRBD1 identical over 7 bases. V lost 0 bases and J lost 6; bases outside the gene matches: 9. The CDR3 totals 15 residues. From germline, CDR1 is SGHRS and CDR2 YFSETQ.

J is TRBJ2-1 and V is TRBV5-4, with 12 bases aligning to TRBD2. The germline V gene has CDR1 SGHNT and CDR2 YYREEE (reference sequence). The CDR3 has 16 amino acids. Losses at the gene ends were 2 bases for V and 9 bases for J; bases not matched to a gene: 9. Here the CDR3 DNA reads TGTGCCAGCAGCTTTGCGCTAGCGGGGGGGCCGGGTGAGCAGTTCTTC. This translates into CASSFALAGGPGEQFF. The variable domain in full, completed from reference TRBV5-4 and TRBJ2-1, reads ETGVTQSPTHLIKTRGQQVTLRCSSQSGHNTVSWYQQALGQGPQFIFQYYREEENGRGNFPPRFSGLQFPNYSSELNVNALELDDSALYLCASSFALAGGPGEQFFGPGTRLTVL.

This clone was found once. The V call is TRBV7-2, the J call TRBJ1-1; 9 positions agree with TRBD1. V shed 2 bases, J shed 1 base, and the junction held 8 bases outside the gene matches. The germline V gene has CDR1 SGHTA and CDR2 FQGNSA. There are 17 residues in the CDR3. CDR3 in DNA: TGTGCCAGCAGCTTACCGACAGGGGGAAAAGGGAACACTGAAGCTTTCTTT. Its translation is CASSLPTGGKGNTEAFF.

The chain uses TRBV28 and TRBJ2-7; TRBD1 matches at 7 bases. Losses at the gene ends were 3 bases for V and 2 bases for J; bases not matched to a gene: 1. The length of the CDR3 is 13 residues. The germline V gene encodes CDR1 MDHEN and CDR2 SYDVKM. The CDR3 reads CASSFQGAYEQYF. Written as DNA, the CDR3 is TGTGCCAGCAGTTTCCAGGGGGCCTACGAGCAGTACTTC. Variable domain in full (rest from reference TRBV28 and TRBJ2-7): DVKVTQSSRYLVKRTGEKVFLECVQDMDHENMFWYRQDPGLGLRLIYFSYDVKMKEKGDIPEGYSVSREKKERFSLILESASTNQTSMYLCASSFQGAYEQYFGPGTRLTVT.

The V gene is TRBV5-6, the J gene TRBJ2-7, with a tentative D call TRBD1 (6 bases). CDR1 and CDR2 from the germline V gene are SGHDT and YYEEEE. The CDR3 extends over 15 amino acids. V was trimmed by 4 bases and J by 2 bases, leaving 16 bases between them. The CDR3 region is CASSLMLRDTYEQYF. DNA for the CDR3: TGTGCCAGCAGCCTTATGCTCCGGGACACCTACGAGCAGTACTTC.

The chain is built from TRBV13 and TRBJ2-5; 7 bases match TRBD2. Germline V gives CDR1 PRHDT, CDR2 FYEKMQ (reference sequence). This CDR3 region has 14 residues. With 5 bases clipped from V and 5 bases from J, the junction kept 8 bases outside the gene matches. The CDR3 sequence: CASSGTGLGETQYF. The CDR3 DNA sequence: TGTGCCAGCAGCGGAACCGGACTAGGGGAGACCCAGTACTTC.

The V and J genes are TRBV5-4 and TRBJ2-7, with D unclear. There are 13 residues in the CDR3. CDR1 is SGHNT and CDR2 is YYREEE in the germline V gene (reference sequence). V shed 0 bases and J shed 6 bases, with 10 bases lying between them. The DNA of the CDR3 is TGTGCCAGCAGCTTGGAGGTCGGGTCCGAGCAGTACTTC. It codes for CASSLEVGSEQYF.

V is TRBV19 and J is TRBJ1-3; the match to TRBD1 covers 9 bases. With 5 bases clipped from V and 2 bases from J, the junction kept 4 bases outside the gene matches. Germline V CDR1 and CDR2: LNHDA, SQIVND (reference sequence). The CDR3 loop spans 15 amino acids. Written as DNA, the CDR3 is TGTGCCAGTAGTGTCGGGACAGGGACTGGAAACACCATATATTTT. Translating gives CASSVGTGTGNTIYF.

This clone has just one count. This chain links TRBV4-1 with TRBJ1-1; TRBD1 aligns across 9 bases. V lost 4 bases, J lost 6 bases, and 6 bases stayed unmatched. Germline CDR1 reads MGHRA; CDR2 reads YSYEKL. The CDR3 is made up of 14 amino acids. CDR3 amino acids: CASSPEGQGAEAFF. Written as DNA, the CDR3 is TGCGCCAGCAGCCCCGAGGGACAGGGTGCTGAAGCTTTCTTT.

This clone was observed a handful of times. The chain joins TRBV2 to TRBJ1-1; TRBD1 matches at 9 bases. The CDR3 contains 17 residues. Germline lookup yields CDR1 SNHLY and CDR2 FYNNEI. The V segment lost 11 bases and the J segment 2 bases; nucleotides outside the gene matches: 18. The CDR3 region is CAASGTVDRGVNTEAFF. The CDR3 DNA follows: TGTGCCGCCAGCGGGACCGTGGACAGGGGCGTCAACACTGAAGCTTTCTTT.

The rearrangement links TRBV5-6 to TRBJ2-3; 8 bases match TRBD2. The CDR3 is 16 residues long. CDR1 and CDR2 (germline): SGHDT, YYEEEE. V trimming: 2 bases; J trimming: 1 base; junction bases outside the gene matches: 6. The CDR3 protein is CASSLMRGEGTDTQYF. In DNA, the CDR3 is TGTGCCAGCAGCTTAATGCGGGGGGAAGGCACAGATACGCAGTATTTT.

The chain uses TRBV6-5 and TRBJ2-7; TRBD2 matches 8 bases. The junction had 8 bases not matched to a gene; V was cut back by 8 bases and J by 2 bases. The germline gives CDR1 MNHEY, CDR2 SVGAGI. This CDR3 is built from 14 residues. CDR3 bases: TGTGCCAGCTCGATGGTAGCGGGAACCTACGAGCAGTACTTC. Its protein product is CASSMVAGTYEQYF.

This rearrangement joins TRBV7-3 to TRBJ2-5; D gene uncertain. There are 12 residues in the CDR3. Germline V lookup: CDR1 SGHTA, CDR2 FQGTGA. V dropped 2 bases and J dropped 4 bases, with 5 bases sitting between them. CDR3 in amino acids: CASSLDGETQYF. The CDR3 DNA reads as TGTGCCAGCAGCTTAGACGGAGAGACCCAGTACTTC.

CDR3 sequence (DNA): TGCGCCAGCAGCTCGACAGGCCCCGACTCCGATAACTATGGCTACACCTTC. Translating gives CASSSTGPDSDNYGYTF. The genes are TRBV5-1 and TRBJ1-2, with D possibly TRBD1 on 6 matching bases. This CDR3 is 17 amino acids long. V lost 3 bases and J lost 1, with 19 bases in between. Germline V gene sequence: CDR1 SGHRS, CDR2 YFSETQ.

This chain uses TRBV27 with TRBJ2-1; 11 bases line up with TRBD1. CDR3 length equals 16 residues. Germline V lookup: CDR1 MNHEY, CDR2 SMNVEV (reference sequence). V lost 6 bases and J lost 6; bases outside the gene matches: 10. This chain's CDR3 is CASSLLGTGGSNEQFF. CDR3 nucleotide sequence: TGTGCCAGCAGCCTTTTAGGGACAGGGGGTAGCAATGAGCAGTTCTTC.

This clone was recorded only once. CDR3 bases: TGTGCCAGCAGCTCGACAGAGTATCAGCCCCAGCATTTT. Protein sequence: CASSSTEYQPQHF. This chain uses TRBV2 with TRBJ1-5; tentatively, D is TRBD1 (5 bases). The CDR3 totals 13 residues. Germline CDR1 is SNHLY and CDR2 is FYNNEI. V lost 6 bases to trimming and J lost 5 bases, with 11 bases between them. The entire variable domain, with the rest obtained from reference TRBV2 and TRBJ1-5, is as follows: EPEVTQTPSHQVTQMGQEVILRCVPISNHLYFYWYRQILGQKVEFLVSFYNNEISEKSEIFDDQFSVERPDGSNFTLKIRSTKLEDSAMYFCASSSTEYQPQHFGDGTRLSIL.

The V gene is TRBV4-2, the J gene TRBJ2-4; either TRBD1 or TRBD2 may supply D (5 bases each). Germline CDR1 reads LGHNA; CDR2 reads YNFKEQ. This CDR3 spans 14 amino acids. Trimming took off 5 bases at V and 0 bases at J, with 8 bases between the two ends. The CDR3 loop reads CASSRDLAKNIQYF. In nucleotides, the CDR3 is TGTGCCAGCAGCAGGGACCTAGCCAAAAACATTCAGTACTTC.